Below are 13 T cell receptor beta chains sequenced from a single sample in a study of Ad26.COV2.S vaccination and SARS-CoV-2 variants. Treatment given: some 20 received Ad26.COV2.S at low or high dose, single or two shots; several received placebo; per-sample allocation not given. On day 63 after the first injection, vaccine and placebo recipients gave samples. Some clones are missing from TCRdb's copy, which holds only in-frame ones; the method was immunoSEQ multiplex PCR. The sample yields about 350,000 clones, about 88% seen once. The input for sequencing was peripheral blood, taken in a trial of Ad26.COV2.S vaccine versus placebo. The receptors here all came from a person between 18 and 59 years old who received the Ad26.COV2.S COVID-19 vaccine or a placebo.

The V call is TRBV20-1, the J call TRBJ2-5; D uncertain. Trimming shortened V by 6 bases and J by 4 bases, and 9 bases separated the two germline ends. The CDR3 is 11 residues long. Germline CDR1 and CDR2: DFQATT and SNEGSKA (reference sequence). The CDR3 DNA reads as TGCAGTGCCGCCCGCGCAGAGACCCAGTACTTC. Residues: CSAARAETQYF.

This clone has a count of ten or more. The rearrangement joins TRBV7-5 to TRBJ2-7; no check of the table's D call, TRBD1, against the DNA was made. TRBV7-5 is shown as a pseudogene. The CDR3 sequence is 16 residues long. The CDR3, as DNA: TGTGTCAGAAGCTACTCTACCGGGACACAGTCCTACGAGCAGTACTTC. Its protein is CVRSYSTGTQSYEQYF.

This chain links TRBV10-1 with TRBJ2-2; 9 nucleotides agree with TRBD2. V was clipped by 2 bases and J by 5 bases; unmatched bases: 3. CDR1 is WNHNN and CDR2 is SYGVQD in the germline V gene (reference sequence). This CDR3 has 15 residues. The chain's CDR3 is CASSERLAGTGELFF. For the CDR3, the DNA is TGCGCCAGCAGTGAGCGGCTAGCGGGGACCGGGGAGCTGTTTTTT.

The chain is built from TRBV7-9 and TRBJ1-1, with D tentatively TRBD1 (5 bases). V was cut by 5 bases and J by 5 bases, with 18 bases left in between. The CDR3 loop spans 15 amino acids. Germline V gene lookup returns CDR1 SEHNR and CDR2 FQNEAQ (reference sequence). Here the CDR3 reads CASSPGGFSLTEAFF. CDR3 coding DNA: TGTGCCAGCAGCCCGGGGGGATTTAGTTTGACTGAAGCTTTCTTT.

This chain joins TRBV7-8 and TRBJ1-4, with D unclear. Germline V CDR1 and CDR2: SGHVS, FQNEAQ. The V end lost 5 bases, the J end lost 4 bases, and 14 bases lay between the germline ends. The CDR3 has 15 amino acids. The CDR3 spells CASSNSDLYNEKLFF. Written as DNA, the CDR3 is TGTGCCAGCAGCAACAGTGATCTGTATAATGAAAAACTGTTTTTT.

The chain combines TRBV21-1 with TRBJ1-2; TRBD1, as called in the table, went unchecked against the DNA. TRBV21-1 is a pseudogene. This CDR3 comprises 15 residues. CDR3 nucleotide sequence: TGTGCCAGCAGCAAAAGGACAGATACTAACTATGGCTACACCTTC. It is translated as CASSKRTDTNYGYTF.

The chain is built from TRBV6-5 and TRBJ2-7; 7 nucleotides match TRBD2. CDR1 is MNHEY and CDR2 is SVGAGI in the germline V gene. The CDR3 totals 13 residues. With 6 bases clipped from V and 6 bases from J, the junction kept 8 bases outside the gene matches. CDR3 nucleotides: TGTGCCAGCAGCCAGGGAGGGGTCGGCGAGCAGTACTTC. Amino acid sequence: CASSQGGVGEQYF.

This rearrangement joins TRBV7-2 to TRBJ2-1; the match to TRBD1 covers 9 bases. CDR1 and CDR2 (germline): SGHTA, FQGNSA. The CDR3 contains 16 residues. J lost 7 bases, V lost 7 bases, and 14 bases had no gene match. In DNA form, the CDR3 reads TGTGCCAGCAATCGGGGTCCGGGACAGGGTCGGAATGAGCAGTTCTTC. It encodes CASNRGPGQGRNEQFF.

With respect to this clone: The sample contains more than one DNA sequence encoding this CDR3. The chain is built from TRBV2 and TRBJ1-5; 7 nucleotides line up with TRBD1. This CDR3 is built from 13 residues. The V gene end was trimmed by 7 bases and the J gene end by 0 bases; junction bases not matched to a gene: 0. Germline-derived CDR1 and CDR2 are SNHLY and FYNNEI. Here the CDR3 DNA reads TGTGCCAGCAACAGGGGTAGCAATCAGCCCCAGCATTTT. Its protein is CASNRGSNQPQHF.

The gene calls are TRBV6-2 or TRBV6-3 and TRBJ2-7, with 9 bases lining up with TRBD2. This CDR3 spans 16 amino acids. The V segment lost 0 bases and the J segment 2 bases; nucleotides outside the gene matches: 5. Germline values: CDR1 MNHEY, CDR2 SVGEGT. The chain's CDR3 is CASSYSFAGGPYEQYF. CDR3 nucleotides: TGTGCCAGCAGTTACTCGTTCGCGGGAGGGCCCTACGAGCAGTACTTC.

V gene TRBV5-1 combines with J gene TRBJ1-1, with 7 bases matching TRBD1. The CDR3 length is 14 residues. V was clipped by 2 bases and J by 2 bases; unmatched bases: 3. Germline CDR1 and CDR2: SGHRS and YFSETQ. CDR3 in DNA: TGCGCCAGCAGCTTAGGACAGGACAACACTGAAGCTTTCTTT. This sequence encodes CASSLGQDNTEAFF.

The rearrangement joins TRBV11-2 to TRBJ2-1; D might be TRBD1 or TRBD2, each matching 7 bases. The germline CDR1 and CDR2 sequences are SGHAT and FQNNGV. The CDR3 runs to 19 residues. V lost 4 bases and J lost 2, with 24 bases in between. CDR3 in amino acids: CASSSLQGWGGQPYNEQFF. CDR3 DNA: TGTGCCAGCAGCTCCCTACAGGGGTGGGGGGGTCAGCCCTACAATGAGCAGTTCTTC. Full variable domain (outside the CDR3, taken from reference TRBV11-2 and TRBJ2-1): EAGVAQSPRYKIIEKRQSVAFWCNPISGHATLYWYQQILGQGPKLLIQFQNNGVVDDSQLPKDRFSAERLKGVDSTLKIQPAKLEDSAVYLCASSSLQGWGGQPYNEQFFGPGTRLTVL.

The chain joins TRBV4-3 to TRBJ1-1, with TRBD1 as a possible D gene (5 bases). In germline, CDR1 is LGHNA, CDR2 YSLEER. Trimming pared 1 base from V and 3 bases from J, leaving 12 bases between. The CDR3 has 15 amino acids. Here the CDR3 DNA reads TGCGCCAGCAGCCAAGTTCTCGGGGGTCACACTGAAGCTTTCTTT. It specifies CASSQVLGGHTEAFF.